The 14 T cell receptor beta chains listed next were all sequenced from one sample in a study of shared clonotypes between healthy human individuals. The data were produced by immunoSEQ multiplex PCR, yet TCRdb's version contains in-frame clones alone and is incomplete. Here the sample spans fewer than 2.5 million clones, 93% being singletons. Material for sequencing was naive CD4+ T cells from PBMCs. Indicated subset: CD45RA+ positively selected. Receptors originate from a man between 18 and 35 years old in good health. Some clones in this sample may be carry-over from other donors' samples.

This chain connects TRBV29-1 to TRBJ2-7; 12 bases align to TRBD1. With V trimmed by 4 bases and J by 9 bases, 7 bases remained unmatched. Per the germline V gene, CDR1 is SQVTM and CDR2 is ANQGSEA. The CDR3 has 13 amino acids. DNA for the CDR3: TGCAGCGTTGGAAGGGGACAGGGGGCAGGGCAGTACTTC. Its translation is CSVGRGQGAGQYF.

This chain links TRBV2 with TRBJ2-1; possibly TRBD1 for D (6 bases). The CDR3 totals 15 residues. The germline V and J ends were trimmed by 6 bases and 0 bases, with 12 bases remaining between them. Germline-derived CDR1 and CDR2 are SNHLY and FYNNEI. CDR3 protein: CASRGHPSSYNEQFF. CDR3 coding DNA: TGTGCCAGCAGGGGACATCCGAGCTCCTACAATGAGCAGTTCTTC.

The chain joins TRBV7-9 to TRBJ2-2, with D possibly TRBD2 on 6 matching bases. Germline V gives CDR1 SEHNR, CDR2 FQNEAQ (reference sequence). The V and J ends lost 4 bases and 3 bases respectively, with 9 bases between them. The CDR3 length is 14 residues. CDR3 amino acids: CASSSSAHTGELFF. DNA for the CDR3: TGTGCCAGCAGCTCTAGCGCCCACACCGGGGAGCTGTTTTTT. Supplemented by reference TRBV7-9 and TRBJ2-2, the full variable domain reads DTGVSQNPRHKITKRGQNVTFRCDPISEHNRLYWYRQTLGQGPEFLTYFQNEAQLEKSRLLSDRFSAERPKGSFSTLEIQRTEQGDSAMYLCASSSSAHTGELFFGEGSRLTVL.

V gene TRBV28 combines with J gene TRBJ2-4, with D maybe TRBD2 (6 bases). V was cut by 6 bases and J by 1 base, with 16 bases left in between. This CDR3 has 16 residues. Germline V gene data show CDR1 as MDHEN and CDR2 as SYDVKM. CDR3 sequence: CASRPAGPGAKNIQYF. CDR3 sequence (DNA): TGTGCCAGCAGGCCCGCGGGACCCGGGGCCAAAAACATTCAGTACTTC.

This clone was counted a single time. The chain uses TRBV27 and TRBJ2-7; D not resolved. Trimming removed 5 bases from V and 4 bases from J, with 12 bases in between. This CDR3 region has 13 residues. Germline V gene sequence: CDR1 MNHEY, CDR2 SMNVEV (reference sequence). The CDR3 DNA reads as TGTGCCAGCAGTCCTACGTTGGGTTACGAGCAGTACTTC. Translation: CASSPTLGYEQYF.

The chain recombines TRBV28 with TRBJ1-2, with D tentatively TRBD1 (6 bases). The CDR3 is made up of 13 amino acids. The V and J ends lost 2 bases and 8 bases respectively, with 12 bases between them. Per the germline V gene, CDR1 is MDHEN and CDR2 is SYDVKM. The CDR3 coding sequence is TGTGCCAGCAGTTTAGGCTCCCAGGGGGGCTACACCTTC. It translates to CASSLGSQGGYTF.

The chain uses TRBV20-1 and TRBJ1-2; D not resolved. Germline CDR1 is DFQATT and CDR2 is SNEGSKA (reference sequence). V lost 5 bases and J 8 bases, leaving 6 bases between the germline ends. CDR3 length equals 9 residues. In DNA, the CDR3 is TGCAGTGCTGGTGACGGCTACACCTTC. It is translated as CSAGDGYTF.

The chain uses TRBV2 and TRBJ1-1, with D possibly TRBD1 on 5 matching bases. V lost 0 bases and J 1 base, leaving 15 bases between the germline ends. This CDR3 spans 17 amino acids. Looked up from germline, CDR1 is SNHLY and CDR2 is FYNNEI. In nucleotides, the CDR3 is TGTGCCAGCAGTGAAGCTAGGATCCCCGGGGGGAACACTGAAGCTTTCTTT. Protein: CASSEARIPGGNTEAFF. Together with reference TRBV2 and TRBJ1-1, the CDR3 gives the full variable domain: EPEVTQTPSHQVTQMGQEVILRCVPISNHLYFYWYRQILGQKVEFLVSFYNNEISEKSEIFDDQFSVERPDGSNFTLKIRSTKLEDSAMYFCASSEARIPGGNTEAFFGQGTRLTVV.

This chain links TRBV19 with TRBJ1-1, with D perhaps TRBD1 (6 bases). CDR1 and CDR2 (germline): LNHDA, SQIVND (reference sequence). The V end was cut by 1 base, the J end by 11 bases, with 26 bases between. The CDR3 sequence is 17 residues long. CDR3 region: CASSIVAGDGGGVRAFF. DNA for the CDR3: TGTGCCAGTAGTATAGTGGCCGGGGATGGAGGGGGTGTTCGTGCTTTCTTT. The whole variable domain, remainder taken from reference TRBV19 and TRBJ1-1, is DGGITQSPKYLFRKEGQNVTLSCEQNLNHDAMYWYRQDPGQGLRLIYYSQIVNDFQKGDIAEGYSVSREKKESFPLTVTSAQKNPTAFYLCASSIVAGDGGGVRAFFGQGTRLTVV.

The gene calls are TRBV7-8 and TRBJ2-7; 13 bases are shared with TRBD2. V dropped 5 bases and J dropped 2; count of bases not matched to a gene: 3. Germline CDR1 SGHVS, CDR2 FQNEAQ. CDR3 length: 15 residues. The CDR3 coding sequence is TGTGCCAGCAGCACCGGACTAGCGGGAGCCTACGAGCAGTACTTC. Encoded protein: CASSTGLAGAYEQYF.

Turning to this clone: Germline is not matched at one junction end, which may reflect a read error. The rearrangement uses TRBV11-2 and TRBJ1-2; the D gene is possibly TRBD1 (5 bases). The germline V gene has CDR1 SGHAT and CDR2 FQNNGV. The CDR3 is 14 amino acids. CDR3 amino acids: CASRLPGAETGYTF. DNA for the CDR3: TGTGCCAGCCGCTTGCCCGGGGCCGAGACGGGCTACACCTTC.

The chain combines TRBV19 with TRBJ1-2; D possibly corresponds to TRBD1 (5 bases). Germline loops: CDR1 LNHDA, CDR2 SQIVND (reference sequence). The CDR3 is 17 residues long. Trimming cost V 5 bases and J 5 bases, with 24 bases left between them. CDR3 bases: TGTGCCAGTAGTGGCTGGACAACGTCAAAGGGATTATATGGCTACACCTTC. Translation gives CASSGWTTSKGLYGYTF.

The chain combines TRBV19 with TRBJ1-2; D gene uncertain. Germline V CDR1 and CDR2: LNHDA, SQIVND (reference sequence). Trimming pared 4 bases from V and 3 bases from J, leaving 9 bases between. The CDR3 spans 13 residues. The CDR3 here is CASSTWAHYGYTF. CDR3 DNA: TGTGCCAGTAGTACTTGGGCGCACTATGGCTACACCTTC.

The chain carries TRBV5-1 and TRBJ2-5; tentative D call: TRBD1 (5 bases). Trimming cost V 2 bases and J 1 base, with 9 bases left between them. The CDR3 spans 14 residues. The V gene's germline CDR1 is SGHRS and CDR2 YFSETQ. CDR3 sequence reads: CASSLGVRQETQYF. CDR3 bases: TGCGCCAGCAGCTTAGGGGTCCGCCAAGAGACCCAGTACTTC.